The present T cell receptor beta chain was sequenced within a study of CD8+ T cells in alopecia areata. After isolation, RNA underwent reverse transcription to generate cDNA as the sequencing template. Assay: immunoSEQ multiplex PCR; the TCRdb copy retains only in-frame clones and omits some. This sample has 35,000 to 45,000 clones, with roughly 53% found just once. Overall study findings and caveats: Scalp samples also contribute reads from the resident alphabeta T cells found in normal skin. Patients shared TCRs less clearly than mice did, possibly owing to HLA.

Points on this clone: The antigen is not known.

CDR1 and CDR2 from the germline V gene are SGHTA and FQGTGA. The V end lost 3 bases, the J end lost 0 bases, and 3 bases lay between the germline ends. The CDR3 loop spans 14 amino acids. The CD4+ cells of five biomarker-study patients went through sorting. This sorting yielded CD25+CD127- cells. Obtained from alopecia areata patients were lesional scalp punch biopsies along with peripheral blood. PBMCs were stained for CD3, CD4 and CD8, and CD4+ and CD8+ T cells were sorted. Sequences were obtained from CD4+ Tregs sorted from blood. This receptor was identified in a human donor with alopecia areata. The chain combines TRBV7-3 with TRBJ2-6, with D hard to call. The CDR3 sequence: CASSFGSGANVLTF. For the CDR3, the DNA is TGTGCCAGCAGCTTTGGCTCTGGGGCCAACGTCCTGACTTTC.